These T cell receptor beta chains were read from a single sample in a study of graft-versus-host responses after intestinal transplantation. Libraries were prepared by immunoSEQ multiplex PCR; TCRdb keeps only in-frame clonotypes and omits some of them. The top ten hold approximately 5.7% of the sample, which has some 9,800 clones, 31% seen once. The sample was alloreactive CD4+ T cells from a mixed lymphocyte reaction culture, taken before transplantation. All receptors derive from a human patient who was an organ donor for intestinal transplantation. Each CDR3 is given with its conserved first and last residue. The order of the fields is V gene, clone size, D gene, J gene, CDR3 length, CDR3 DNA, CDR3 protein. The D gene is left open where the match is weak. Some rows have no size entry. The others give once, few or many, or a class for an expanded clone.

v_gene: TRBV19; abundance: .; d_gene: .; j_gene: TRBJ1-5; len: 15; CDR3nt: TGTGCCAGTAGTATAGCAGGGTTATTAAATCAGCCCCAGCATTTT; CDR3aa: CASSIAGLLNQPQHF
v_gene: TRBV28; abundance: .; d_gene: .; j_gene: TRBJ1-1; len: 12; CDR3nt: TGTGCCAGCAGTCTTGACAGGAGGGCAGCTTTCTTT; CDR3aa: CASSLDRRAAFF
v_gene: TRBV7-9; abundance: .; d_gene: TRBD2; j_gene: TRBJ2-2; len: 14; CDR3nt: TGTGCCAGCAGACTAGCGGGGAACACCGGGGAGCTGTTTTTT; CDR3aa: CASRLAGNTGELFF
v_gene: TRBV18; abundance: few; d_gene: TRBD1; j_gene: TRBJ1-2; len: 14; CDR3nt: TGTGCCAGCTCACCCGGACAGGGGGCCTCGGGCTACACCTTC; CDR3aa: CASSPGQGASGYTF
v_gene: TRBV5-5; abundance: .; d_gene: TRBD1; j_gene: TRBJ1-5; len: 16; CDR3nt: TGTGCCAGCAGCTTGGTCCAGGGGGCTAGCAATCAGCCCCAGCATTTT; CDR3aa: CASSLVQGASNQPQHF
v_gene: TRBV14; abundance: .; d_gene: .; j_gene: TRBJ1-2; len: 13; CDR3nt: TGTGCCAGCAGCCAAGCGTCAGGCTATGGCTACACCTTC; CDR3aa: CASSQASGYGYTF
v_gene: TRBV7-9; abundance: few; d_gene: .; j_gene: TRBJ2-7; len: 15; CDR3nt: TGTGCCAGCAGCTTAGGACAGGCCGTTTCCTACGAGCAGTACTTC; CDR3aa: CASSLGQAVSYEQYF
v_gene: TRBV5-4; abundance: few; d_gene: .; j_gene: TRBJ2-7; len: 17; CDR3nt: TGTGCCAGCAGCCAAAACTATGTAGGGGGTAGAGTCTACGAGCAGTACTTC; CDR3aa: CASSQNYVGGRVYEQYF
v_gene: TRBV6-1; abundance: medium-sized; d_gene: .; j_gene: TRBJ1-5; len: 15; CDR3nt: TGTGCCAGCAGTGACTACGGGAGTAGCAATCAGCCCCAGCATTTT; CDR3aa: CASSDYGSSNQPQHF
v_gene: TRBV7-9; abundance: few; d_gene: .; j_gene: TRBJ1-1; len: 13; CDR3nt: TGTGCCAGCGGAGGACAGTTGTACACTGAAGCTTTCTTT; CDR3aa: CASGGQLYTEAFF
v_gene: TRBV5-4; abundance: .; d_gene: .; j_gene: TRBJ2-1; len: 13; CDR3nt: TGTGCCAGCAGCCCCGCTCTTGTCCATGAGCAGTTCTTC; CDR3aa: CASSPALVHEQFF
v_gene: TRBV11-2; abundance: medium-sized; d_gene: .; j_gene: TRBJ1-2; len: 13; CDR3nt: TGTGCCAGCAGCTTAGTAAGGAACTATGGCTACACCTTC; CDR3aa: CASSLVRNYGYTF
v_gene: TRBV6-6; abundance: .; d_gene: TRBD1; j_gene: TRBJ2-7; len: 14; CDR3nt: TGTGCCAGCAAAGGGGGACAGGGCTCCTACGAGCAGTACTTC; CDR3aa: CASKGGQGSYEQYF
v_gene: TRBV30; abundance: few; d_gene: .; j_gene: TRBJ2-2; len: 14; CDR3nt: TGTGCCTGGACTCGGCAGTCTGCCACCGGGGAGCTGTTTTTT; CDR3aa: CAWTRQSATGELFF
v_gene: TRBV5-4; abundance: .; d_gene: TRBD2; j_gene: TRBJ2-3; len: 16; CDR3nt: TGTGCCAGCAGCAAGATAAATAGCGGGGGGGCCGATACGCAGTATTTT; CDR3aa: CASSKINSGGADTQYF
v_gene: TRBV5-6; abundance: .; d_gene: TRBD1; j_gene: TRBJ1-2; len: 16; CDR3nt: TGTGCCAGCAGCTTGGGACCGGACAGGGGGCAGGGTGGCTACACCTTC; CDR3aa: CASSLGPDRGQGGYTF
v_gene: TRBV7-9; abundance: .; d_gene: TRBD2; j_gene: TRBJ2-5; len: 15; CDR3nt: TGTGCCAGCACCGCCAATCGGGGGGGGCAAGAGACCCAGTACTTC; CDR3aa: CASTANRGGQETQYF
v_gene: TRBV28; abundance: .; d_gene: .; j_gene: TRBJ1-2; len: 12; CDR3nt: TGTGCCAGCAGTTTAACGGACTATGGCTACACCTTC; CDR3aa: CASSLTDYGYTF
v_gene: TRBV19; abundance: few; d_gene: .; j_gene: TRBJ2-7; len: 12; CDR3nt: TGTGCCAGTAGTATGTTTGGCAGCGAGCAGTACTTC; CDR3aa: CASSMFGSEQYF
v_gene: TRBV11-3; abundance: .; d_gene: TRBD1; j_gene: TRBJ1-2; len: 14; CDR3nt: TGTGCCAGCAGCTTTGGACAGGGGTGGGATGGCTACACCTTC; CDR3aa: CASSFGQGWDGYTF
v_gene: TRBV21-1; abundance: few; d_gene: .; j_gene: TRBJ2-1; len: 18; CDR3nt: TGTGCCAGCAGCAAAGGAAGCGGGGGACTCCTCGGAAACAATGAGCAGTTCTTC; CDR3aa: CASSKGSGGLLGNNEQFF
v_gene: TRBV6-4; abundance: .; d_gene: .; j_gene: TRBJ2-1; len: 13; CDR3nt: TGTGCCAGCAGTGACTCCGGGGGCCATGAGCAGTTCTTC; CDR3aa: CASSDSGGHEQFF
v_gene: TRBV9; abundance: few; d_gene: TRBD2; j_gene: TRBJ2-7; len: 14; CDR3nt: TGTGCCAGCAGCGTAGAGCGGGGGGGCTACGAGCAGTACTTC; CDR3aa: CASSVERGGYEQYF
v_gene: TRBV28; abundance: few; d_gene: .; j_gene: TRBJ1-1; len: 14; CDR3nt: TGTGCCAGCAGTTACGAGGGGGGGGCTCCTAAAGCTTTCTTT; CDR3aa: CASSYEGGAPKAFF
v_gene: TRBV19; abundance: few; d_gene: TRBD1; j_gene: TRBJ1-1; len: 14; CDR3nt: TGTGCCAGTAGACCCGCCGGGACAGGGACTGAAGCTTTCTTT; CDR3aa: CASRPAGTGTEAFF
v_gene: TRBV6-4; abundance: medium-sized; d_gene: .; j_gene: TRBJ2-1; len: 13; CDR3nt: TGTGCCAGCAGTACTAGGCCTGGCAATGAGCAGTTCTTC; CDR3aa: CASSTRPGNEQFF
v_gene: TRBV7-3; abundance: .; d_gene: TRBD2; j_gene: TRBJ2-1; len: 16; CDR3nt: TGTGCCAGCAGCTTAACTAGCGGGGGCCTAAACAATGAGCAGTTCTTC; CDR3aa: CASSLTSGGLNNEQFF
v_gene: TRBV19; abundance: .; d_gene: .; j_gene: TRBJ1-2; len: 14; CDR3nt: TGTGCCAGTAGTTTCGGGACAACTAACTATGGCTACACCTTC; CDR3aa: CASSFGTTNYGYTF
v_gene: TRBV27; abundance: once; d_gene: TRBD2; j_gene: TRBJ2-1; len: 17; CDR3nt: TGTGCCAGCAGTTTATATACTGCTAGCGGGGGGGCCGATGAGCAGTTCTTC; CDR3aa: CASSLYTASGGADEQFF
v_gene: TRBV7-2; abundance: .; d_gene: .; j_gene: TRBJ1-1; len: 15; CDR3nt: TGTGCCAGCAGCCTTAAGGGGGGCAGGGGCACTGAAGCTTTCTTT; CDR3aa: CASSLKGGRGTEAFF
v_gene: TRBV4-2; abundance: medium-sized; d_gene: TRBD1; j_gene: TRBJ1-1; len: 15; CDR3nt: TGTGCCAGCAGCCTTTGGACAGGGCCGAACACTGAAGCTTTCTTT; CDR3aa: CASSLWTGPNTEAFF
v_gene: TRBV2; abundance: few; d_gene: TRBD1; j_gene: TRBJ2-7; len: 13; CDR3nt: TGTGCCAGCAGCAGAGACAGGGGCTACGAGCAGTACTTC; CDR3aa: CASSRDRGYEQYF
v_gene: TRBV28; abundance: .; d_gene: TRBD1; j_gene: TRBJ2-1; len: 12; CDR3nt: TGTGCCAGCAGTTTGGACAGGCGTGAGCAGTTCTTC; CDR3aa: CASSLDRREQFF
v_gene: TRBV6-5; abundance: few; d_gene: .; j_gene: TRBJ1-3; len: 13; CDR3nt: TGTGCCAGCAGACGTGTACCTGGAAACACCATATATTTT; CDR3aa: CASRRVPGNTIYF
v_gene: TRBV6-5; abundance: .; d_gene: .; j_gene: TRBJ1-1; len: 13; CDR3nt: TGTGCCAGCAGTGAAGACCCCCGGCAGGAAGCTTTCTTT; CDR3aa: CASSEDPRQEAFF
v_gene: TRBV18; abundance: .; d_gene: .; j_gene: TRBJ1-1; len: 14; CDR3nt: TGTGCCAGCTCAAGACAGTCAATGAACACTGAAGCTTTCTTT; CDR3aa: CASSRQSMNTEAFF
v_gene: TRBV7-9; abundance: .; d_gene: TRBD1; j_gene: TRBJ2-3; len: 15; CDR3nt: TGTGCCAGCAGCTTGGGACAGGACCTTGCAGATACGCAGTATTTT; CDR3aa: CASSLGQDLADTQYF
v_gene: TRBV29-1; abundance: medium-sized; d_gene: .; j_gene: TRBJ1-6; len: 12; CDR3nt: TGCAGCGTTGAAGAACCGGGTTCACCCCTCCACTTT; CDR3aa: CSVEEPGSPLHF
v_gene: TRBV2; abundance: .; d_gene: .; j_gene: TRBJ1-1; len: 13; CDR3nt: TGTGCCAGCAGTGTGGACGTGAACACTGAAGCTTTCTTT; CDR3aa: CASSVDVNTEAFF
v_gene: TRBV29-1; abundance: few; d_gene: TRBD1; j_gene: TRBJ1-1; len: 13; CDR3nt: TGCAGCGTGAACGGCCAGGGGGGCACTGAAGCTTTCTTT; CDR3aa: CSVNGQGGTEAFF
v_gene: TRBV9; abundance: medium-sized; d_gene: .; j_gene: TRBJ1-3; len: 15; CDR3nt: TGTGCCAGCAGCCCCTATCAGGGGACTGGAAACACCATATATTTT; CDR3aa: CASSPYQGTGNTIYF
v_gene: TRBV7-8; abundance: few; d_gene: TRBD2; j_gene: TRBJ2-5; len: 15; CDR3nt: TGTGCCAGCAGCTTCCGGACTAGCGGGGGAGAGACCCAGTACTTC; CDR3aa: CASSFRTSGGETQYF
v_gene: TRBV7-9; abundance: .; d_gene: .; j_gene: TRBJ1-4; len: 15; CDR3nt: TGTGCCAGCAGCCCTACAAGGACAACTAATGAAAAACTGTTTTTT; CDR3aa: CASSPTRTTNEKLFF
v_gene: TRBV27; abundance: .; d_gene: TRBD1; j_gene: TRBJ2-2; len: 15; CDR3nt: TGTGCCAGCAGTTTATACTTGACAGGGACCGGGGAGCTGTTTTTT; CDR3aa: CASSLYLTGTGELFF
v_gene: TRBV28; abundance: medium-sized; d_gene: TRBD1; j_gene: TRBJ2-3; len: 15; CDR3nt: TGTGCCAGCAGTTTGGGACAGCAGGATTCAGATACGCAGTATTTT; CDR3aa: CASSLGQQDSDTQYF
v_gene: TRBV21-1; abundance: medium-sized; d_gene: .; j_gene: TRBJ2-7; len: 17; CDR3nt: TGTGCCAGCAGCAAAACGCCGACAGGGCCCAGCTCCTACGAGCAGTACTTC; CDR3aa: CASSKTPTGPSSYEQYF
v_gene: TRBV6-5; abundance: once; d_gene: TRBD1; j_gene: TRBJ1-3; len: 15; CDR3nt: TGTGCCAGCAGAGAGGGGACAGGACCTGGAAACACCATATATTTT; CDR3aa: CASREGTGPGNTIYF
v_gene: TRBV7-6; abundance: .; d_gene: .; j_gene: TRBJ2-1; len: 18; CDR3nt: TGTGCCAGCAGCTTATTCCTCTTTCTGGCGGGGGCTTACAATGAGCAGTTCTTC; CDR3aa: CASSLFLFLAGAYNEQFF
v_gene: TRBV5-1; abundance: medium-sized; d_gene: TRBD2; j_gene: TRBJ2-3; len: 16; CDR3nt: TGCGCCAGCAGCTCGCGGAGGACTAGCGGTGGAGATACGCAGTATTTT; CDR3aa: CASSSRRTSGGDTQYF
v_gene: TRBV7-9; abundance: medium-sized; d_gene: TRBD1; j_gene: TRBJ1-6; len: 14; CDR3nt: TGTGCCAGCAGCTTGACAGGGGGCTTTTCACCCCTCCACTTT; CDR3aa: CASSLTGGFSPLHF
v_gene: TRBV7-9; abundance: .; d_gene: .; j_gene: TRBJ1-1; len: 16; CDR3nt: TGTGCCAGCAGCCCACAACGGTTGTTGGGGAACACTGAAGCTTTCTTT; CDR3aa: CASSPQRLLGNTEAFF
v_gene: TRBV7-9; abundance: few; d_gene: .; j_gene: TRBJ2-7; len: 13; CDR3nt: TGTGCCAGCAGCTTAGACAGCTCCTACGAGCAGTACTTC; CDR3aa: CASSLDSSYEQYF
v_gene: TRBV18; abundance: few; d_gene: .; j_gene: TRBJ2-3; len: 16; CDR3nt: TGTGCCAGCTCCGAAACGGGACTCTTTAACACAGATACGCAGTATTTT; CDR3aa: CASSETGLFNTDTQYF
v_gene: TRBV18; abundance: medium-sized; d_gene: .; j_gene: TRBJ2-3; len: 11; CDR3nt: TGTGCCAGCTCCGAACGAGATACGCAGTATTTT; CDR3aa: CASSERDTQYF
v_gene: TRBV14; abundance: medium-sized; d_gene: TRBD1; j_gene: TRBJ1-2; len: 22; CDR3nt: TGTGCCAGCAGCCAAGATTATCCCTCCCCGCCCCGAACACTTAGGGGGCTCTATGGCTACACCTTC; CDR3aa: CASSQDYPSPPRTLRGLYGYTF